The 2 T cell receptor beta chains reported below all come from one sample, sequenced in a study of cytomegalovirus exposure and HLA in healthy donors. Here immunoSEQ multiplex PCR was the method, and the copy in TCRdb shows in-frame clones only, minus some. Of 76,000 or so clones listed, roughly 94% are singletons. Sequencing used PBMCs. The source is a woman aged 18-35 years in good health and CMV-seropositive.

This clone was counted once. CDR3 amino acids: CASSVAAGNYGYTF. DNA of the CDR3: TGTGCCAGCAGCGTAGCCGCAGGGAACTATGGCTACACCTTC. V is TRBV9 and J is TRBJ1-2, with a possible D match to TRBD1 (5 bases). Germline V lookup: CDR1 SGDLS, CDR2 YYNGEE. The CDR3 loop spans 14 amino acids. The ends were cut back, 0 bases at V and 2 bases at J, with 8 bases in the middle.

J is TRBJ2-1 and V is TRBV7-8; D is undetermined. CDR3 length: 14 residues. CDR1 and CDR2 (germline): SGHVS, FQNEAQ. With 8 bases removed from V and 8 bases from J, the gap between germline ends came to 19 bases. Written as DNA, the CDR3 is TGTGCCAGCTCTAGACTCCCGTCTTTGGATGAGCAGTTCTTC. Translation gives CASSRLPSLDEQFF.